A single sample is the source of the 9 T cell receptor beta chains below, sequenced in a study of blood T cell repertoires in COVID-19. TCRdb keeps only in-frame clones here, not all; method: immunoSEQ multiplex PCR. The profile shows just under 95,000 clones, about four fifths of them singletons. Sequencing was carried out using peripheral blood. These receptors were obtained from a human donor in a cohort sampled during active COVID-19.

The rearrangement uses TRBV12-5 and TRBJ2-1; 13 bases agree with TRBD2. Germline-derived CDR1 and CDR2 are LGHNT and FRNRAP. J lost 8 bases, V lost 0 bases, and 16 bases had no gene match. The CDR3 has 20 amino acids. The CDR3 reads CASGLVLKRRTSGSEDEQFF. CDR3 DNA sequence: TGTGCTAGTGGTTTGGTACTCAAGCGGAGGACTAGCGGGAGTGAGGATGAGCAGTTCTTC.

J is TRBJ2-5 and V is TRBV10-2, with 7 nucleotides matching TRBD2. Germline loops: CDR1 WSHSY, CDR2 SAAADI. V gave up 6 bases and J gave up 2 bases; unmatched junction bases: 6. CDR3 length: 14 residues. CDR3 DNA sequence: TGCGCCAGCAGCGCCGCGGGGGTTCAAGAGACCCAGTACTTC. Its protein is CASSAAGVQETQYF.

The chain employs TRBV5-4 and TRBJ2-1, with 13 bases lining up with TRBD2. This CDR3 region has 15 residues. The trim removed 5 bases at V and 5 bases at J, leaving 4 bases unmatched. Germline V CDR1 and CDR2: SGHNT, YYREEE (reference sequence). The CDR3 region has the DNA TGTGCCAGCAGACCCGGGACTAGCGGGAACAATGAGCAGTTCTTC. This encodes CASRPGTSGNNEQFF.

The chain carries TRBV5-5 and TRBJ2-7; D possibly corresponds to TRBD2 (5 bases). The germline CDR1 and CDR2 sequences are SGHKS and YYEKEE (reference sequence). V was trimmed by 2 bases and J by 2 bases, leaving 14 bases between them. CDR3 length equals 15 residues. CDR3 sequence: CASSFGVACTYEQYF. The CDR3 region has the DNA TGTGCCAGCAGCTTCGGGGTGGCATGTACCTACGAGCAGTACTTC.

CDR3: CASSVRVTGELFF. CDR3 DNA: TGTGCCAGCAGCGTACGGGTTACCGGGGAGCTGTTTTTT. The chain links TRBV9 to TRBJ2-2; D not certain. Germline CDR1 is SGDLS and CDR2 is YYNGEE. The CDR3 is 13 amino acids. V gave up 1 base and J gave up 5 bases, with 6 bases separating them.

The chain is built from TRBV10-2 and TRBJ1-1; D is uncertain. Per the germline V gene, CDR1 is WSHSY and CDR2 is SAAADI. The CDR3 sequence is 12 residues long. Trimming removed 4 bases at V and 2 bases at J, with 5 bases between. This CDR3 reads CASSGSNTEAFF. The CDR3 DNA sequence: TGCGCCAGCAGTGGCAGTAACACTGAAGCTTTCTTT.

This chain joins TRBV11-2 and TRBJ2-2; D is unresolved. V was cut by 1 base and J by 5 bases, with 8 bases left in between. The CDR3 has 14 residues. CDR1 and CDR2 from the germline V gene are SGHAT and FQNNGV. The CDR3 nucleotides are TGTGCCAGCAGCTTAGGCCCGAGGACCGGGGAGCTGTTTTTT. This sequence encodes CASSLGPRTGELFF.

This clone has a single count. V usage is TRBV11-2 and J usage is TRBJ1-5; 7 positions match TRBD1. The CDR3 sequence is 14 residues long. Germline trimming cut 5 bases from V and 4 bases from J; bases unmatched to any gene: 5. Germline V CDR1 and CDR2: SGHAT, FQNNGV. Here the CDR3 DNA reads TGTGCCAGCAGCCCGGGGACAGCTAATCAGCCCCAGCATTTT. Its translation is CASSPGTANQPQHF.

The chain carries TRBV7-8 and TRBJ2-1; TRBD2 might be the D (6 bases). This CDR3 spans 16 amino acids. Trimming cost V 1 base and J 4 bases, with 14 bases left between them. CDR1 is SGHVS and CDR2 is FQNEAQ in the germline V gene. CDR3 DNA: TGTGCCAGCAGCTTAGAAGGAGTAGCGGCGTACAATGAGCAGTTCTTC. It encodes CASSLEGVAAYNEQFF.